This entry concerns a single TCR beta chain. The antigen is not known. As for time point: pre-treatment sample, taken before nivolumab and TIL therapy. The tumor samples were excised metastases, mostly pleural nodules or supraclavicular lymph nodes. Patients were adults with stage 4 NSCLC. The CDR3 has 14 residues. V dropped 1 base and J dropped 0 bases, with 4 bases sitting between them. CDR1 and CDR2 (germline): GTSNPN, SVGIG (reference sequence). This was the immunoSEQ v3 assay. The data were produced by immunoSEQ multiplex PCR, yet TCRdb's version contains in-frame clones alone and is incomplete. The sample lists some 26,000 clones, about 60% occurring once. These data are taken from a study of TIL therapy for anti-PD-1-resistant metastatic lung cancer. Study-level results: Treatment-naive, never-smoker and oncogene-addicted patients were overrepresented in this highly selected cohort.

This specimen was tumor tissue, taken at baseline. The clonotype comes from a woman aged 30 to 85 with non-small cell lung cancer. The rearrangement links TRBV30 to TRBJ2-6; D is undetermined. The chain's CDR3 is CAWSADSGANVLTF. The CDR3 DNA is TGTGCCTGGAGTGCTGACTCTGGGGCCAACGTCCTGACTTTC.